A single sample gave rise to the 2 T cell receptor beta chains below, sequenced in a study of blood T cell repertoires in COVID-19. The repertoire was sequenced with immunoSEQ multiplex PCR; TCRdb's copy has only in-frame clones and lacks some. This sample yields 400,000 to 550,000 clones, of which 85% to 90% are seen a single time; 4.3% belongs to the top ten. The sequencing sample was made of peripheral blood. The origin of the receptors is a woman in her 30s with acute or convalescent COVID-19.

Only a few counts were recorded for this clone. The CDR3 protein is CASSLETSTVHGELFF. The CDR3 coding sequence is TGCGCCAGCAGCTTAGAGACTAGCACGGTCCACGGGGAGCTGTTTTTT. V is TRBV5-1 and J is TRBJ2-2; TRBD2 agrees at 7 bases. The CDR3 is made up of 16 amino acids. Germline V gene data show CDR1 as SGHRS and CDR2 as YFSETQ. The V and J ends lost 2 bases and 7 bases, in that order; junction bases with no gene match: 11.

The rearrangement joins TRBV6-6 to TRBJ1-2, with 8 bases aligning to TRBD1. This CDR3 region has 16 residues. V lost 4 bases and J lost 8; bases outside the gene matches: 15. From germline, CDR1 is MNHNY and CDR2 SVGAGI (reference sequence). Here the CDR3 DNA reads TGTGCCAGCAGTTTCCCCCGACTGACAGGGGATAGGGGCTACACCTTC. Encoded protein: CASSFPRLTGDRGYTF.